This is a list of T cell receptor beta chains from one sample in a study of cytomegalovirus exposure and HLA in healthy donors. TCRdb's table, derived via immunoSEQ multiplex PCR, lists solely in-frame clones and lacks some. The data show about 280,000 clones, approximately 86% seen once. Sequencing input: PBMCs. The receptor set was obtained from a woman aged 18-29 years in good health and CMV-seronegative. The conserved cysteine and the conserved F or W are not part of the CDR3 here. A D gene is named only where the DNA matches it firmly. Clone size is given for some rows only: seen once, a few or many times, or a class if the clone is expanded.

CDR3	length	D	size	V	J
SSSNGNTEAF	10	NA	NA	TRBV29-1	TRBJ1-1
ASSLEVAGTQETQY	14	TRBD2	NA	TRBV11-2	TRBJ2-5
ASSLYPTRGNEQF	13	NA	NA	TRBV27	TRBJ2-1
AISESRVDEQY	11	NA	NA	TRBV10-3	TRBJ2-7
ASDREVNEKLF	11	TRBD1	once	TRBV30	TRBJ1-4
AYRGQGYEQY	10	TRBD1	NA	TRBV2	TRBJ2-7
ASSPGTGASTDTQY	14	TRBD1	NA	TRBV5-1	TRBJ2-3
ASSLASSPNEQF	12	NA	NA	TRBV2	TRBJ2-1
SASPGTEAF	9	NA	few	TRBV20-1	TRBJ1-1
ASSQGPGDRVGTNEKLF	17	TRBD1	NA	TRBV4-3	TRBJ1-4
AWSDDRVYEQY	11	TRBD1	NA	TRBV30	TRBJ2-7
ASSQDRQGVYGYT	13	NA	NA	TRBV4-1	TRBJ1-2
AFRRPDNYGYT	11	NA	NA	TRBV12-2	TRBJ1-2
ASSSSAGGPSNEQF	14	TRBD2	once	TRBV28	TRBJ2-1
ASKGSGTGDFYGYT	14	TRBD1	NA	TRBV28	TRBJ1-2
ASSFWQGLGQETQY	14	NA	NA	TRBV28	TRBJ2-5
ASSGSLYNEQF	11	NA	NA	TRBV10-1	TRBJ2-1
ASSPRRANEQF	11	NA	NA	TRBV14	TRBJ2-1
ASSLGRVYEQY	11	NA	NA	TRBV7-2	TRBJ2-7
ASSLDGDRYNEQF	13	TRBD1	NA	TRBV7-3	TRBJ2-1
ASSQMISGGNTIY	13	NA	NA	TRBV4-1	TRBJ1-3
ASSLAGGAGANVLT	14	TRBD1	NA	TRBV5-1	TRBJ2-6
ACRGQNTEAF	10	TRBD1	NA	TRBV30	TRBJ1-1
ASSVSGRVNEQF	12	TRBD2	NA	TRBV6-4	TRBJ2-1
ASSPASYRGEETQY	14	TRBD1	few	TRBV18	TRBJ2-5
SVAQANTGELF	11	NA	few	TRBV29-1	TRBJ2-2
ASSPDSSYEQY	11	NA	NA	TRBV18	TRBJ2-7
ASSDTPGQGVYGYT	14	TRBD1	once	TRBV25-1	TRBJ1-2
ASSLLRTSAF	10	NA	NA	TRBV7-9	TRBJ1-1
ASRLTGGLNSPLH	13	TRBD1	NA	TRBV19	TRBJ1-6
ASSLNIQDRGPTNEKLF	17	TRBD1	NA	TRBV27	TRBJ1-4
ASSFSQFFSGANVLT	15	NA	NA	TRBV7-2	TRBJ2-6
ASSSQTGINQPQH	13	TRBD1	NA	TRBV5-6	TRBJ1-5
ASSSGDAREGRNQPQH	16	NA	NA	TRBV5-1	TRBJ1-5
ASSSRRGYEQY	11	TRBD1	NA	TRBV5-6	TRBJ2-7
AGSGVRLPEKLF	12	NA	NA	TRBV5-3	TRBJ1-4
ASSQEGLRNQPQH	13	NA	few	TRBV4-2	TRBJ1-5